The entry below gives a single T cell receptor beta chain sequence along with its context. The antigen is undetermined. Data came from immunoSEQ multiplex PCR; TCRdb stores just in-frame clones and leaves some out. The sample shows 50,000 or so clones, 75% to 85% of them seen only once. The data originate from a study of vaccination effects on CD4 cells after COVID-19. Under the ViraFEST assay, PBMC were stimulated with viral peptide pools so that antigen-specific CD4+ T cells expanded. Sequencing was performed afterwards. Investigators separated out CD4+ T cells once less than 11 days of culture had passed. Having tested negative for nucleocapsid antibodies, the vaccine recipients showed no prior SARS-CoV-2 infection. Each culture well received a few million PBMC. These cells were then cultured in IMDM with approximately 10 IU/ml IL-2 and 10 ug/ml peptides. Half the medium was replaced with IL-2 medium on days 3 and 7.

V was clipped by 2 bases and J by 1 base, with 7 bases between them. Germline V gene sequence: CDR1 SQVTM, CDR2 ANQGSEA. The CDR3 has 13 residues. Study-wide points: Infection-derived and vaccine-derived clones contracted markedly late after vaccination. There was only 1 of 255 vaccine-induced clones in healthy vaccinees that cross-reacted with common cold coronaviruses.

Source: CD4+ T cells from PBMCs cultured with HCoV-OC43 spike peptides, taken before COVID-19 vaccination. Described subset: HCoV-OC43 spike overlapping peptide pool stimulation. The chain combines TRBV29-1 with TRBJ2-3; no clear D gene. The sequence was collected from a human donor who received a COVID-19 vaccine. The DNA of the CDR3 is TGCAGCGTTGAATCCCAGGGCACAGATACGCAGTATTTT. The encoded protein is CSVESQGTDTQYF.